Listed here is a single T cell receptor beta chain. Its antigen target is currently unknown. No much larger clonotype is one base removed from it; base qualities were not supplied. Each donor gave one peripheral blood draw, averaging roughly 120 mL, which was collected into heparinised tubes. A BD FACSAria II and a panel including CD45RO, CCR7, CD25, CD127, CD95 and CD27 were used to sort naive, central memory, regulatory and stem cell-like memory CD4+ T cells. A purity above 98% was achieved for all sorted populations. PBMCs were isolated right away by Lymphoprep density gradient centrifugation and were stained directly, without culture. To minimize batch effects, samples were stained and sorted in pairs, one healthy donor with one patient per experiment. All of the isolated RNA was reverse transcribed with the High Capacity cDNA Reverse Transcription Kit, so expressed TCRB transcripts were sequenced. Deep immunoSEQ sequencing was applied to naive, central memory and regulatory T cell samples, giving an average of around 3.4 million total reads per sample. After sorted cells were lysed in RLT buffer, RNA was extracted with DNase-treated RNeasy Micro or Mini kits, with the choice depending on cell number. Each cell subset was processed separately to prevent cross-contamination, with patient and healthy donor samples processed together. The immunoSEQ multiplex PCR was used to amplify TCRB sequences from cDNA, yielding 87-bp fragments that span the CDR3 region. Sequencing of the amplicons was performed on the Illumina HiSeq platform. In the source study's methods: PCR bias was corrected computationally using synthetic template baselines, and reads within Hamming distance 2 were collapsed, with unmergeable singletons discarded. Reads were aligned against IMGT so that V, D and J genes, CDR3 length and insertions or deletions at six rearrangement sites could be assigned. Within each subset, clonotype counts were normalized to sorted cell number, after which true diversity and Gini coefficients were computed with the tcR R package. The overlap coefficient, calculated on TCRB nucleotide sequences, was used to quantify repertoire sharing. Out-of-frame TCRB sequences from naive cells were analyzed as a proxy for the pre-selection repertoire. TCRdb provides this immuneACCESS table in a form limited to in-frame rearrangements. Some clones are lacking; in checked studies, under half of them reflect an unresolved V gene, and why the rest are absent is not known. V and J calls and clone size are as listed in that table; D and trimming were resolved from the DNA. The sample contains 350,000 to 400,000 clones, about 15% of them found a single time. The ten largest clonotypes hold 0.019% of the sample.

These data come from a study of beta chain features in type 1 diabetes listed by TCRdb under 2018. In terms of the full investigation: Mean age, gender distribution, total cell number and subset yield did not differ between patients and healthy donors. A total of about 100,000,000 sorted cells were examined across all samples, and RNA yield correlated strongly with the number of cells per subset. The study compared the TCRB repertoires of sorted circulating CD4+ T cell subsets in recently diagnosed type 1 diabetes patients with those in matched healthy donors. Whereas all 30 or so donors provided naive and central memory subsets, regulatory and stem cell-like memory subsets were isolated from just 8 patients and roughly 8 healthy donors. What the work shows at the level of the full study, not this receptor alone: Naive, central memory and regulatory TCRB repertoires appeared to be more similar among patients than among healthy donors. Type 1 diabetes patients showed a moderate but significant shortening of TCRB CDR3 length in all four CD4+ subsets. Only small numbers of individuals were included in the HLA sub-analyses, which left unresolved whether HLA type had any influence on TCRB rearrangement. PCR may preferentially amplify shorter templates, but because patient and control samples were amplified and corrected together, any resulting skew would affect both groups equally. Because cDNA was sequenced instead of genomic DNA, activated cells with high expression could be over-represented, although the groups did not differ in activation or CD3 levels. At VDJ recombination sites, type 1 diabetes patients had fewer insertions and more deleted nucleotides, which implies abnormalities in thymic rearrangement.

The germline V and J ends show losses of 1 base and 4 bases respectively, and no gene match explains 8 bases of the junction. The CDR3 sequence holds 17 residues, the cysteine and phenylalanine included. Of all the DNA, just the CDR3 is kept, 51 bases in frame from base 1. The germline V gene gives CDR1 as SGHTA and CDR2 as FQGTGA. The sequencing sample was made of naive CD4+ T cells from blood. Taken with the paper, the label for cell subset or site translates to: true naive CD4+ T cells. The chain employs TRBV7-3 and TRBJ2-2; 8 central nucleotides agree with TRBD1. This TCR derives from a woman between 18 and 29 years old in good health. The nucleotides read TGTGCCAGCAGCTTAAGGGCCCGGACAGGGACCACCGGGGAGCTGTTTTTT. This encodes CASSLRARTGTTGELFF.